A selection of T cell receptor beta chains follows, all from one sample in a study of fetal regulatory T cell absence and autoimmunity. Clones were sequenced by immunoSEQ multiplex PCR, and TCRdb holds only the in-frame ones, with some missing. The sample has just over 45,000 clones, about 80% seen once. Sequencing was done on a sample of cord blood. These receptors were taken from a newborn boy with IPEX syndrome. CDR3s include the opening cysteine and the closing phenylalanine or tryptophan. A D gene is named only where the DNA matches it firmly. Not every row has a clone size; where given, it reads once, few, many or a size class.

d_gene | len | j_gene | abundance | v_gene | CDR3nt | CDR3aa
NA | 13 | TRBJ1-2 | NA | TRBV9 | TGTGCCAGCAGCCCTCCCCTTCATGGAGGCTACACCTTC | CASSPPLHGGYTF
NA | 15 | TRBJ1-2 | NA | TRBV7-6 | TGTGCCAGCAGCCAGGCCTGGCCCCTCAACTATGGCTACACCTTC | CASSQAWPLNYGYTF
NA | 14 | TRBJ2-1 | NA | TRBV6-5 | TGTGCCAGCAGTATGGTCTCACCGTACAATGAGCAGTTCTTC | CASSMVSPYNEQFF
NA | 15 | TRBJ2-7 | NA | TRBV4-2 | TGTGCCAGCAGCCAACCCCAGGGGGGGCTCCACGAGCAGTACTTC | CASSQPQGGLHEQYF
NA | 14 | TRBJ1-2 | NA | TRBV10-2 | TGCGCCAGCAGTGAGATTGGGACTAACTATGGCTACACCTTC | CASSEIGTNYGYTF
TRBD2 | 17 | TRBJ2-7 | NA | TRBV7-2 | TGTGCCAGCAGCTTAACCATCCCTAGCGGGGGGGTTGGCGAGCAGTACTTC | CASSLTIPSGGVGEQYF
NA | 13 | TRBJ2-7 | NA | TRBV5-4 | TGTGCCAGCAGCGCGGGACTTATATACGAGCAGTACTTC | CASSAGLIYEQYF
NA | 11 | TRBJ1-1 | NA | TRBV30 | TGTGCCTGGAAAAGGAGCCCTGAAGCTTTCTTT | CAWKRSPEAFF
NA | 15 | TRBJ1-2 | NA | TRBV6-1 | TGTGCCAGCAGTGAAGGCAGGGTAGGGGGTTATGGCTACACCTTC | CASSEGRVGGYGYTF
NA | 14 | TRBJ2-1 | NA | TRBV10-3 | TGTGCCACCGATGGGGGGAGCTCCTACAATGAGCAGTTCTTC | CATDGGSSYNEQFF
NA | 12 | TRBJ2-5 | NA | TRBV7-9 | TGTGCCAGCAGCTTAGTACGGGAGACCCAGTACTTC | CASSLVRETQYF
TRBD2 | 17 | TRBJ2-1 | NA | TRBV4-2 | TGTGCCAGCAGCCAAGAAGCCATAGCGGGTTCCTACAATGAGCAGTTCTTC | CASSQEAIAGSYNEQFF
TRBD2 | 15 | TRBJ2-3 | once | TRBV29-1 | TGCAGCGTTGAAGTAGTAGCGGGAGGCACAGATACGCAGTATTTT | CSVEVVAGGTDTQYF
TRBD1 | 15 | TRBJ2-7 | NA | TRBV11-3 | TGTGCCAGCAGCTCCGGACAGGGGCACTCCTACGAGCAGTACTTC | CASSSGQGHSYEQYF
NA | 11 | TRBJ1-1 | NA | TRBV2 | TGTGCCAGCAGGACAGCCACTGAAGCTTTCTTT | CASRTATEAFF
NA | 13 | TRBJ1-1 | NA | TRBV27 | TGTGCCAGCAGTTTATCTACAGGGACCGAAGCTTTCTTT | CASSLSTGTEAFF
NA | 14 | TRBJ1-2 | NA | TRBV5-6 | TGTGCCAGCAGCTTGGATGGGGCTGTTCAGGGCTACACCTTC | CASSLDGAVQGYTF
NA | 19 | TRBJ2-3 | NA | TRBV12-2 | TGTGCAAGTCGCTTAGCGAAGGCTAGCGGGGGGCATAGCACAGATACGCAGTATTTT | CASRLAKASGGHSTDTQYF
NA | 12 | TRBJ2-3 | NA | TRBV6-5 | TGTGCCAGCAGTTATCAAACAGATACGCAGTATTTT | CASSYQTDTQYF
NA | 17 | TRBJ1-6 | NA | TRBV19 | TGTGCCAGTAGTCCTCGGGGGGCAAGCTCCTATAATTCACCCCTCCACTTT | CASSPRGASSYNSPLHF
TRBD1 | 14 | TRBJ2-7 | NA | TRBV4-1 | TGCGCCAGCAGCGAAGACAGGGGGCTCTACGAGCAGTACTTC | CASSEDRGLYEQYF
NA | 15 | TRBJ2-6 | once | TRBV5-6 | TGTGCCAGCAGCTTCGGGATCTCTGGGGCCAACGTCCTGACTTTC | CASSFGISGANVLTF
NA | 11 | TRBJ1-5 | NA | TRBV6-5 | TGTGCCAGCAGGGCCCGTCACTACCAGCATTTT | CASRARHYQHF
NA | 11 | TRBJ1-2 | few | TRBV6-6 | TGTGCCAGCAGCCCCACGGGTGGCTACACCTTC | CASSPTGGYTF
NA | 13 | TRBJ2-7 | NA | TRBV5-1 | TGCGCCAGCTCGCAGGGAGTCGGCTACGAGCAGTACTTC | CASSQGVGYEQYF
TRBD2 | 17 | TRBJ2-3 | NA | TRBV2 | TGTGCCAGCAGCCTTCGGACTAGCGGGAGATGGACAGATACGCAGTATTTT | CASSLRTSGRWTDTQYF
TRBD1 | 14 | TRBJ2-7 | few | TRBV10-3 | TGTGCCATCAGTCCGGGACAGAGTTTCTACGAGCAGTACTTC | CAISPGQSFYEQYF
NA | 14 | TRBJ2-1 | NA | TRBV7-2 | TGTGCCAGCAGCTTTTATGGAGTCGGCAATGAGCAGTTCTTC | CASSFYGVGNEQFF
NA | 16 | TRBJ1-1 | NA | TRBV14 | TGTGCCAGCAGCCAAGATGTATCGGGGGGCGCGTTTAAAGCTTTCTTT | CASSQDVSGGAFKAFF
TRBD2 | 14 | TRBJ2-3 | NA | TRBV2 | TGTGCCAGCAGACTAGCGGGGGGCACAGATACGCAGTATTTT | CASRLAGGTDTQYF
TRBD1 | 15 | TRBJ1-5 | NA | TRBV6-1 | TGTGCCAGCAGTTGGACAGGGGAGAGCAATCAGCCCCAGCATTTT | CASSWTGESNQPQHF
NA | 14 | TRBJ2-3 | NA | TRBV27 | TGTGCCAGCAGTTTAAAGTACGGCACAGATACGCAGTATTTT | CASSLKYGTDTQYF
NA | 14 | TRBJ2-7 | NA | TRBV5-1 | TGCGCCAGCAGCTTGGTTCCGAACACCTACGAGCAGTACTTC | CASSLVPNTYEQYF
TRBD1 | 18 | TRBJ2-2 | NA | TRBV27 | TGTGCCAGCAGTTTAACAATCGACAGGGGACACAACACCGGGGAGCTGTTTTTT | CASSLTIDRGHNTGELFF
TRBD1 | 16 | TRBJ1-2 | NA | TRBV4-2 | TGTGCCAGCAGCCAGGCACAGCAGGGGGCTAACTATGGCTACACCTTC | CASSQAQQGANYGYTF
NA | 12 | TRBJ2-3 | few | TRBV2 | TGTGCCAGCAGCTCGACTTTTAATACGCAGTATTTT | CASSSTFNTQYF
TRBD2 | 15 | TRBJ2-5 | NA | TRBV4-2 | TGTGCCAGCAGCCTTGGGACTAGCGGTAAAGAGACCCAGTACTTC | CASSLGTSGKETQYF
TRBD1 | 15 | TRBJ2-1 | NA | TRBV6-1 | TGTGCCAGCAGAGACCCGGGACAGGGTAGAAATGAGCAGTTCTTC | CASRDPGQGRNEQFF
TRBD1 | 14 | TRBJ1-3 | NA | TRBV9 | TGTGCCAGCAACCACAGGGGTTCGGGAAACACCATATATTTT | CASNHRGSGNTIYF
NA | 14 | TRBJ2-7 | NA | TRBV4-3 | TGCGCCAGCAGCCAAGATGGTGGGGGCTACGAGCAGTACTTC | CASSQDGGGYEQYF
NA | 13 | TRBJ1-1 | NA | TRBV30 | TGTGCCTGGAGTACAGCGGAGGGAACTGAAGCTTTCTTT | CAWSTAEGTEAFF
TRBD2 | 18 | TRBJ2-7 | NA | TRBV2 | TGTGCCAGCAGTGTTCAACCGGGACTAGCGGGAGGTATCTACGAGCAGTACTTC | CASSVQPGLAGGIYEQYF
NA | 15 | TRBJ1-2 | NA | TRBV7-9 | TGTGCCAGCAGCCGAATTCCGACAGGAACGGGCGGCTACACCTTC | CASSRIPTGTGGYTF
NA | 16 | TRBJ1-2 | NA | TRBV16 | TGTGCCAGCAGCAACCCGGTGGACATTTTAAACTATGGCTACACCTTC | CASSNPVDILNYGYTF
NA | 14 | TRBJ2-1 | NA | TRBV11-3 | TGTGCCAGCAGCTTCGGAGGGCCGGACAATGAGCAGTTCTTC | CASSFGGPDNEQFF